One and the same sample provided the 23 T cell receptor beta chains below, sequenced in a study of blood T cell repertoires in COVID-19. TCRdb's copy holds only in-frame clones and misses some; the assay was immunoSEQ multiplex PCR. The profile shows 150,000 to 200,000 clones, over 75% of them singletons. Material: peripheral blood. Receptor source: an elderly man with COVID-19, enrolled during active disease.

The V and J genes are TRBV29-1 and TRBJ2-5, with 10 bases identical to TRBD1. The J segment lost 3 bases and the V segment lost 8 bases, leaving 3 bases of the junction unmatched. Germline CDR1 SQVTM, CDR2 ANQGSEA. This CDR3 has 12 amino acids. The CDR3 nucleotides read TGCAGCTATGGACAGGGGGAAGAGACCCAGTACTTC. It is translated as CSYGQGEETQYF.

The chain joins TRBV27 to TRBJ1-5; D is perhaps TRBD1 (6 bases). From germline, CDR1 is MNHEY and CDR2 SMNVEV (reference sequence). Trimming cost V 2 bases and J 4 bases, with 6 bases left between them. The CDR3 has 13 residues. CDR3 residues: CASSLQGNQPQHF. The CDR3 DNA reads TGTGCCAGCAGTTTACAGGGGAATCAGCCCCAGCATTTT.

The chain combines TRBV6-1 with TRBJ1-2; D uncertain. V lost 1 base, J lost 4 bases, and 10 bases lay in between. The CDR3 is 14 amino acids. Germline V gives CDR1 MNHNS, CDR2 SASEGT. Here the CDR3 DNA reads TGTGCCAGCAGTGAAGACGTCAGAAGCTATGGCTACACCTTC. As protein: CASSEDVRSYGYTF.

The chain joins TRBV14 to TRBJ2-5, with D possibly matching TRBD2 (6 bases). The V and J ends lost 2 bases and 7 bases respectively, with 20 bases between them. This CDR3 region has 16 residues. Germline CDR1 reads SGHDN; CDR2 reads FVKESK. The CDR3 reads CASSQFFRGLMGTQYF. The CDR3 DNA sequence: TGTGCCAGCAGCCAATTTTTTCGGGGGTTGATGGGGACCCAGTACTTC.

The chain joins TRBV7-9 to TRBJ2-7; 12 positions agree with TRBD1. The germline V gene encodes CDR1 SEHNR and CDR2 FQNEAQ (reference sequence). V shed 5 bases and J 3 bases; nucleotides not matched to a gene: 11. This CDR3 has 17 residues. The CDR3: CASSPLGGQGAGYEQYF. The CDR3, as DNA: TGTGCCAGCAGCCCGTTAGGGGGACAGGGGGCGGGCTACGAGCAGTACTTC. Full variable domain (remainder filled in from reference TRBV7-9 and TRBJ2-7): DTGVSQNPRHKITKRGQNVTFRCDPISEHNRLYWYRQTLGQGPEFLTYFQNEAQLEKSRLLSDRFSAERPKGSFSTLEIQRTEQGDSAMYLCASSPLGGQGAGYEQYFGPGTRLTVT.

This sequence joins TRBV6-5 and TRBJ1-2, with D possibly being TRBD1 (5 bases). V lost 6 bases and J lost 6, with 17 bases in between. The germline V gene has CDR1 MNHEY and CDR2 SVGAGI. The CDR3 sequence is 14 residues long. The CDR3 protein is CASRVGWGRDGYTF. Written as DNA, the CDR3 is TGTGCCAGCAGAGTGGGGTGGGGCAGGGATGGCTACACCTTC.

This clone was picked up one time. J is TRBJ1-6 and V is TRBV6-5, with D perhaps TRBD1 (6 bases). Germline values: CDR1 MNHEY, CDR2 SVGAGI. The V end lost 8 bases, the J end lost 7 bases, and 12 bases lay between the germline ends. This CDR3 is 13 amino acids long. The CDR3 DNA reads as TGTGCCAGCCGGGGGGGGGCCAATTCACCCCTCCACTTT. It specifies CASRGGANSPLHF.

The rearrangement uses TRBV6-5 and TRBJ1-2; D gene unclear. The V gene's germline CDR1 is MNHEY and CDR2 SVGAGI. The V gene lost 10 bases and the J gene lost 3 bases, with 21 bases spanning the gap. CDR3 length: 15 residues. In DNA, the CDR3 is TGTGCCACTTGGAGGACGGGGAGGTTTCACTATGGCTACACCTTC. Translation: CATWRTGRFHYGYTF.

The genes are TRBV5-1 and TRBJ1-4; 9 positions agree with TRBD1. V lost 0 bases to trimming and J lost 6 bases; unmatched junction nucleotides: 3. Germline assignment: CDR1 SGHRS and CDR2 YFSETQ. The CDR3 consists of 15 residues. The CDR3 is CASSLAGQGHEKLFF. CDR3 coding DNA: TGCGCCAGCAGCTTGGCCGGACAGGGGCATGAAAAACTGTTTTTT.

The CDR3 loop is CATSTGFTGFNEKLFF. Written as DNA, the CDR3 is TGTGCCACCAGCACCGGTTTCACAGGGTTTAATGAAAAACTGTTTTTT. The V call is TRBV15, the J call TRBJ1-4; perhaps TRBD1 as D (6 bases). Trimming cost V 4 bases and J 4 bases, with 16 bases left between them. The germline V gene has CDR1 LNHNV and CDR2 YYDKDF (reference sequence). This CDR3 is built from 16 residues.

The chain recombines TRBV19 with TRBJ1-5; D not certain. Per the germline V gene, CDR1 is LNHDA and CDR2 is SQIVND (reference sequence). This CDR3 spans 13 amino acids. V lost 0 bases, J lost 5 bases, and 5 bases lay in between. Here the CDR3 reads CASSIDRDQPQHF. The CDR3 DNA follows: TGTGCCAGTAGTATAGATCGGGATCAGCCCCAGCATTTT.

This clone appeared once. The CDR3 here is CASSASPQEKLFF. CDR3 coding DNA: TGTGCCAGCAGCGCCAGCCCACAGGAAAAACTGTTTTTT. This rearrangement joins TRBV9 to TRBJ1-4; D is unresolved. Germline values: CDR1 SGDLS, CDR2 YYNGEE. This CDR3 comprises 13 residues. Between the trimmed V and J ends, which lost 3 bases and 8 bases, there was a span of 11 bases.

The DNA of the CDR3 is TGTGCCACCACGCACGGGACACGGACCTACGAGCAGTACTTC. Translation: CATTHGTRTYEQYF. The J gene is TRBJ2-7, the V gene TRBV10-3, with D possibly being TRBD1 (6 bases). The germline V gene has CDR1 ENHRY and CDR2 SYGVKD. This CDR3 comprises 14 residues. V was trimmed by 10 bases and J by 2 bases, leaving 18 bases between them.

The chain links TRBV5-1 to TRBJ1-4; TRBD1 agrees at 9 bases. CDR1 and CDR2 from the germline V gene are SGHRS and YFSETQ. The CDR3 consists of 17 residues. V dropped 2 bases and J dropped 0; count of bases not matched to a gene: 5. DNA of the CDR3: TGCGCCAGCAGCTTTACAGGGGGCAAAGCAACTAATGAAAAACTGTTTTTT. It yields the protein CASSFTGGKATNEKLFF. Complete variable domain (other parts from reference TRBV5-1 and TRBJ1-4): KAGVTQTPRYLIKTRGQQVTLSCSPISGHRSVSWYQQTPGQGLQFLFEYFSETQRNKGNFPGRFSGRQFSNSRSEMNVSTLELGDSALYLCASSFTGGKATNEKLFFGSGTQLSVL.

The V call is TRBV27, the J call TRBJ1-4; D perhaps matches TRBD1 (5 bases). The V gene's germline CDR1 is MNHEY and CDR2 SMNVEV (reference sequence). The V end lost 8 bases, the J end lost 5 bases, and 21 bases lay between the germline ends. This CDR3 comprises 16 residues. The CDR3 coding sequence is TGTGCCAGCCGCCCCTGGTTAACGGAGGGGAATGAAAAACTGTTTTTT. This translates into CASRPWLTEGNEKLFF.

This clone was observed once. The CDR3 reads CASSPSGLRGELFF. In nucleotides, the CDR3 is TGTGCCAGCAGCCCTTCAGGACTCCGGGGGGAACTGTTTTTT. V usage is TRBV7-9 and J usage is TRBJ1-4, with a weak D call TRBD1 (5 bases). This CDR3 is 14 amino acids long. Trimming removed 5 bases at V and 12 bases at J, with 19 bases between. Germline V gene data show CDR1 as SEHNR and CDR2 as FQNEAQ (reference sequence).

V gene TRBV25-1 combines with J gene TRBJ1-4, with 7 bases that match TRBD1. V shed 1 base and J 4 bases; nucleotides not matched to a gene: 9. Germline CDR1 is MGHDK and CDR2 is SYGVNS. The CDR3 is 17 residues long. The CDR3 DNA follows: TGTGCCAGCAGTGAATCACAGGGGCGGGTCGATAATGAAAAACTGTTTTTT. As protein: CASSESQGRVDNEKLFF.

The CDR3 sequence is CASSPGTGGNTQYF. CDR3 bases: TGTGCCAGTAGTCCAGGGACAGGGGGAAATACGCAGTATTTT. This chain connects TRBV19 to TRBJ2-3, with TRBD1 identical over 11 bases. Germline CDR1 LNHDA, CDR2 SQIVND (reference sequence). The CDR3 runs 14 residues. Trimming removed 5 bases from V and 7 bases from J; junction bases left unmatched: 5. Using reference TRBV19 and TRBJ2-3 for the parts outside the CDR3, the full variable domain is DGGITQSPKYLFRKEGQNVTLSCEQNLNHDAMYWYRQDPGQGLRLIYYSQIVNDFQKGDIAEGYSVSREKKESFPLTVTSAQKNPTAFYLCASSPGTGGNTQYFGPGTRLTVL.

This clone has a single count. V and J are TRBV13 and TRBJ1-6; TRBD1 is a possible D gene (6 bases). V lost 2 bases and J lost 0, with 20 bases in between. Germline lookup yields CDR1 PRHDT and CDR2 FYEKMQ (reference sequence). This CDR3 has 20 residues. The DNA of the CDR3 is TGTGCCAGCAGCTTAAGACAGGCGTCATTCCCGAGCTCCTATAATTCACCCCTCCACTTT. This sequence encodes CASSLRQASFPSSYNSPLHF.

This clone has more than one count but fewer than ten. The CDR3 region has the DNA TGTGCCAGCAGCTTAGAACAGGGGAATTCACCCCTCCACTTT. Its protein is CASSLEQGNSPLHF. The chain uses TRBV13 and TRBJ1-6, with TRBD1 matching over 7 bases. The CDR3 has 14 amino acids. V trimming: 1 base; J trimming: 7 bases; junction bases outside the gene matches: 1. Germline V gives CDR1 PRHDT, CDR2 FYEKMQ (reference sequence).

This chain joins TRBV11-2 and TRBJ2-6; D may be TRBD2 (6 bases). The V gene's germline CDR1 is SGHAT and CDR2 FQNNGV. With 7 bases removed from V and 6 bases from J, the gap between germline ends came to 16 bases. The CDR3 extends over 15 amino acids. CDR3 bases: TGTGCCAGCAACCAGGTGGGGGGACCGGCCAACGTCCTGACTTTC. Amino acid sequence: CASNQVGGPANVLTF.

A few counts support this clone. The junction shows a germline mismatch at one end, possibly a read error. The chain combines TRBV3-1 (or the pseudogene TRBV3-2) with TRBJ1-6, with a possible D match to TRBD1 (5 bases). This CDR3 spans 12 amino acids. Per the germline V gene, CDR1 is LGHDT and CDR2 is YNNKEL (reference sequence). The CDR3 reads CASSQARGSLYF. DNA of the CDR3: TGTGCCAGCAGCCAAGCTAGGGGCAGCCTATACTTT.

The chain is built from TRBV2 and TRBJ1-5, with 8 bases matching TRBD1. This CDR3 spans 15 amino acids. CDR1 is SNHLY and CDR2 is FYNNEI in the germline V gene. J lost 5 bases, V lost 1 base, and 4 bases had no gene match. The DNA for the CDR3 is TGTGCCAGCAGTGAAGAAACAGGGGGAGATCAGCCCCAGCATTTT. This sequence encodes CASSEETGGDQPQHF.